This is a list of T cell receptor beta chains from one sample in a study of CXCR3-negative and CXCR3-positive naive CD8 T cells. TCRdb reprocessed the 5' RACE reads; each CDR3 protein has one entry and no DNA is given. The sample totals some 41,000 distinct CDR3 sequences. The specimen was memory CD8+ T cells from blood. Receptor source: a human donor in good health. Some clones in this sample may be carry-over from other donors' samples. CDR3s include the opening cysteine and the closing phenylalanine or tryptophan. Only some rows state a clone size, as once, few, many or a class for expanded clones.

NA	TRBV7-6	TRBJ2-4	CASSYNTGIDPKNIQYF
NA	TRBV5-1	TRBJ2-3	CACSQELGVVLNTQYF
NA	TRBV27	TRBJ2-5	CASMGDQETQYF
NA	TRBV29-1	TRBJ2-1	CSGGGAESEQFF
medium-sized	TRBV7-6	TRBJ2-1	CASSLALRGTSGADEQFF
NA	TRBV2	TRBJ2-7	CASSESAGDLYEQYF
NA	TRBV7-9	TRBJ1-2	CASSPDIRNYGYTF
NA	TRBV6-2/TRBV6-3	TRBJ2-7	CASSSPRDESYEQYF
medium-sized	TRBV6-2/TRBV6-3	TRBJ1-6	CASTPLEAATPLHF
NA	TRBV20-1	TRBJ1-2	CSASNQAHSGGYTF
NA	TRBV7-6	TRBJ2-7	CASSLELGGYEQYF
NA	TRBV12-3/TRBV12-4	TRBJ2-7	CASSSPSGRRYEQYF
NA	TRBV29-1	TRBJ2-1	CSVDPGLAGGSYNEQFF
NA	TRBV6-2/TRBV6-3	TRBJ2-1	CASSGTDAYNEQFF
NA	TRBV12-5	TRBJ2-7	CASGTGRPHEQYF
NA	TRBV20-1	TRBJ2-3	CSASGGRETDTQYF
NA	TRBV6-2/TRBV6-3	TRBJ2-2	CASSSWTGNTGELFF
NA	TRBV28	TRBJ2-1	CASSHPGQGARSYNEQFF
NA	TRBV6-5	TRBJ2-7	CASSYSQYRDGEQYF
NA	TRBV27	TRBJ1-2	CASSLGQGDGYTF
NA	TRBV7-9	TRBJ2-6	CASSTTGGAGANVLTF
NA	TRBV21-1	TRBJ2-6	CASSKGQRNVLTF
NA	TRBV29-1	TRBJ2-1	CSATSFNEQFF
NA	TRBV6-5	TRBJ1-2	CASRETGGYGYTF
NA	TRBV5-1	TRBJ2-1	CASSATNDNEQFF
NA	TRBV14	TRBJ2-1	CASSPVIYNEQFF
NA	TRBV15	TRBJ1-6	CATSRREGDSPLHF
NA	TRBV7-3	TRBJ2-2	CASSLQGLTGELFF
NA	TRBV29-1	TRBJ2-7	CSVYLAGIYEQYF
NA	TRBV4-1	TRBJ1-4	CASSQDTGVGEKLFF
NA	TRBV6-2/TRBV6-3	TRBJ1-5	CASSYLAPTDNQPQHF
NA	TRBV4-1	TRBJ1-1	CASSQVRGTEAFF
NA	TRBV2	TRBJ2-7	CASSFYSGTDLYGQYF
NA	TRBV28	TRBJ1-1	CASSLVQSMNTEAFF